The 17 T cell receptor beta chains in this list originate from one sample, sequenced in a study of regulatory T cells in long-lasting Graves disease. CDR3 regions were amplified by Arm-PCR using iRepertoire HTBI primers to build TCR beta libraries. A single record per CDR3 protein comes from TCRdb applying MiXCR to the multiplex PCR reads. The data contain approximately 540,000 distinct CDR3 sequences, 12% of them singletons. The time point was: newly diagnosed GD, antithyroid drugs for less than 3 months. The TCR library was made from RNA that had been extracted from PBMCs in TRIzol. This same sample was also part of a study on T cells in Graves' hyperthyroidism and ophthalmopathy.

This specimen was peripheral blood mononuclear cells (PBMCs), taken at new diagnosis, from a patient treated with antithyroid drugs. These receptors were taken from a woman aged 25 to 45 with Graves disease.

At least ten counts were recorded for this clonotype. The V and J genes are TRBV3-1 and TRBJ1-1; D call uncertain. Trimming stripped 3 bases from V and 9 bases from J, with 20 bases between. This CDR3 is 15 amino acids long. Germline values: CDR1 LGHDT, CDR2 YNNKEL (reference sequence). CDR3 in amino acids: CASSQDFTGRSKAFF. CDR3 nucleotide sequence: TGTGCCAGCAGCCAGGACTTTACCGGACGGTCGAAAGCTTTCTTT.

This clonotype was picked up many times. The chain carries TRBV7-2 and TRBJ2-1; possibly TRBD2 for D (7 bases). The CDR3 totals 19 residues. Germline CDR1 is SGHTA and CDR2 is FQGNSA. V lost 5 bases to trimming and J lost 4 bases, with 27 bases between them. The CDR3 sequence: CASSPGWGEAGRGYNEQFF. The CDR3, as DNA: TGTGCCAGCAGCCCCGGCTGGGGCGAGGCGGGGAGGGGGTACAATGAGCAGTTCTTC.

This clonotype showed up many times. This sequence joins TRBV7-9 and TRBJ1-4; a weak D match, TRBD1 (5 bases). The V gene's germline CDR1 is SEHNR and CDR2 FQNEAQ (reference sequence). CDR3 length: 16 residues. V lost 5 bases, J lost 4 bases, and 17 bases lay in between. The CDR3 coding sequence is TGTGCCAGCAGCCCAAGAGGAGGGGTTCTTAATGAAAAACTGTTTTTT. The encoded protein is CASSPRGGVLNEKLFF.

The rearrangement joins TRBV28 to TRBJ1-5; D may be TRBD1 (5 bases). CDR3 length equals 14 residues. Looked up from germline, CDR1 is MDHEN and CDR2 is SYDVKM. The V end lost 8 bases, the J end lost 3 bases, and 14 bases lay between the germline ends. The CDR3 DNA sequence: TGTGCCAGCGTTATGACAGCTCCCAATCAGCCCCAGCATTTT. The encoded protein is CASVMTAPNQPQHF.

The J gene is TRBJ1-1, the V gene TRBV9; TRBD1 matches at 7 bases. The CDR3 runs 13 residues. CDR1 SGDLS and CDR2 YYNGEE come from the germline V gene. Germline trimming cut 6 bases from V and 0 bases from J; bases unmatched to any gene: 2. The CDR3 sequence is CASNTGVNTEAFF. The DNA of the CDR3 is TGTGCCAGCAACACAGGGGTGAACACTGAAGCTTTCTTT.

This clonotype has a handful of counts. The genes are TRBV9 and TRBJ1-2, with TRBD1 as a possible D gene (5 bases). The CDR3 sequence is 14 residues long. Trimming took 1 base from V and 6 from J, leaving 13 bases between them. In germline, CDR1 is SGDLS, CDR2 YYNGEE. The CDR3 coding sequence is TGTGCCAGCAGCGTACAGGGTACAGGTGATGGCTACACCTTC. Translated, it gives CASSVQGTGDGYTF.

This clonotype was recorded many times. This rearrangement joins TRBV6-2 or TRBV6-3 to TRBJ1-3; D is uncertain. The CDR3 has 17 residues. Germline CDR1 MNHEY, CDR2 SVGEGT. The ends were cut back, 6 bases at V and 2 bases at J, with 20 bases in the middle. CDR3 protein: CASSPESVGLAGNTIYF. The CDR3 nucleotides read TGTGCCAGCAGCCCCGAGTCGGTTGGACTAGCTGGAAACACCATATATTTT.

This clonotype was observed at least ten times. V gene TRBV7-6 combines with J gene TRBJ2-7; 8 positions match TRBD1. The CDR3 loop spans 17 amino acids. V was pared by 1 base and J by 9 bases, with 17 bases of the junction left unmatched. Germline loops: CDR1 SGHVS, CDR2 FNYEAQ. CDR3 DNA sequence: TGTGCCAGCAGCTTAGGCCCCGGGACAGGTATCATCCTTGGGCAGTACTTC. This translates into CASSLGPGTGIILGQYF. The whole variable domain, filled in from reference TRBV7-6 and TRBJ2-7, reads GAGVSQSPRYKVTKRGQDVALRCDPISGHVSLYWYRQALGQGPEFLTYFNYEAQQDKSGLPNDRFSAERPEGSISTLTIQRTEQRDSAMYRCASSLGPGTGIILGQYFGPGTRLTVT.

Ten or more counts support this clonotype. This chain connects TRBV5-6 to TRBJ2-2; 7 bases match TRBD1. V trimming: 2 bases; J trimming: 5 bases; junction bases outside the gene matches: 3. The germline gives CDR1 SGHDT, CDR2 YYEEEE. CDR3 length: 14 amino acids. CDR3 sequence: CASSLNRGTGELFF. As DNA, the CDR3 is TGTGCCAGCAGCTTAAACAGGGGAACCGGGGAGCTGTTTTTT. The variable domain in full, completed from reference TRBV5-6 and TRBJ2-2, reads DAGVTQSPTHLIKTRGQQVTLRCSPKSGHDTVSWYQQALGQGPQFIFQYYEEEERQRGNFPDRFSGHQFPNYSSELNVNALLLGDSALYLCASSLNRGTGELFFGEGSRLTVL.

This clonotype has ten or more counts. The CDR3 protein is CASSQAGNGEKLFF. The CDR3 DNA reads TGTGCCAGCAGCCAAGCAGGGAACGGCGAAAAACTGTTTTTT. This chain uses TRBV3-1 with TRBJ1-4; D might be TRBD1 (5 bases). The CDR3 spans 14 residues. The germline gives CDR1 LGHDT, CDR2 YNNKEL (reference sequence). V lost 1 base to trimming and J lost 8 bases, with 11 bases between them.

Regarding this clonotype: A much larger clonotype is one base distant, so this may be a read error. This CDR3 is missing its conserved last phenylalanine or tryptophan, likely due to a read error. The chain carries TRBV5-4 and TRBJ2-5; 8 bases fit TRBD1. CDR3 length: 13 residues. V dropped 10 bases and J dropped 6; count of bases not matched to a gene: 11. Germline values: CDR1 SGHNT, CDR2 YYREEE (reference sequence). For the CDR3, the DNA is TGTGCCGGCGGGGCAGGGGGCGCGAAGACCCAGTACGTC. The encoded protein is CAGGAGGAKTQYV.

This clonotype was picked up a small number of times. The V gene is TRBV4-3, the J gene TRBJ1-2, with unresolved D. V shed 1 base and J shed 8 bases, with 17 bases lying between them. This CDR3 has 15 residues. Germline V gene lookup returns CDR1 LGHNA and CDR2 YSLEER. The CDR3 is CASSQGLWPTGGYTF. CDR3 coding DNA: TGCGCCAGCAGCCAAGGGCTCTGGCCAACGGGAGGCTACACCTTC.

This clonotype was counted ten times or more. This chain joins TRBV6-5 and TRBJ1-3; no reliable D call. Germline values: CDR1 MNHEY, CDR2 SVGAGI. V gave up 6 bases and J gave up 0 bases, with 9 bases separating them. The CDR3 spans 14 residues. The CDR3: CASSSPSSGNTIYF. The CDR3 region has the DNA TGTGCCAGCAGCTCCCCTAGCTCTGGAAACACCATATATTTT.

The CDR3 sequence is CASSQDVGSGVDEQFF. The CDR3 DNA reads as TGCGCCAGCAGCCAAGATGTTGGCTCAGGGGTGGATGAGCAGTTCTTC. The chain couples TRBV4-1 to TRBJ2-1, with D tentatively TRBD1 (6 bases). The CDR3 length is 16 residues. Germline CDR1 is MGHRA and CDR2 is YSYEKL. The germline V and J ends were trimmed by 0 bases and 8 bases, with 17 bases remaining between them.

The CDR3 spells CASSQVGQTYEQYF. CDR3 DNA sequence: TGCGCCAGCAGCCAAGTGGGCCAGACCTACGAGCAGTACTTC. This sequence joins TRBV4-1 and TRBJ2-7; D call uncertain. In germline, CDR1 is MGHRA, CDR2 YSYEKL. The V end was cut by 1 base, the J end by 2 bases, with 9 bases between. The CDR3 sequence is 14 residues long.

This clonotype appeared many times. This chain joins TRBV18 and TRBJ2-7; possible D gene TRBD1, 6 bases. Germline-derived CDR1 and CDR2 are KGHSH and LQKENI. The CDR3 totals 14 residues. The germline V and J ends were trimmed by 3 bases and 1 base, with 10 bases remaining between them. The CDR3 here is CASSPRDKSYEQYF. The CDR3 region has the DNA TGTGCCAGCTCACCCCGGGACAAGTCCTACGAGCAGTACTTC.

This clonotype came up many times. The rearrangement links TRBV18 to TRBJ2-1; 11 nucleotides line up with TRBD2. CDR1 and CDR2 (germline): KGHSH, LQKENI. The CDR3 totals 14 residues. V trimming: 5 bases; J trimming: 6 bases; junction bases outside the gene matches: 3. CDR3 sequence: CASSSGTSGNEQFF. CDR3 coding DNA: TGTGCCAGCTCATCCGGGACTAGCGGCAATGAGCAGTTCTTC.